The next 4 T cell receptor beta chains were all read from a single sample in a study of CD8 T cells in ankylosing spondylitis. Study-wide points: Eight highly homologous variants made up a TCR beta motif, and this motif appeared characteristic of ankylosing spondylitis blood.

Antigens of these TCRs are unknown. TCRdb re-called the 5' RACE reads through MiXCR, storing one row per CDR3 protein. This table has 350,000 or so distinct CDR3 sequences, 6.5% to 10% appearing once. Sequenced sample: blood, either unsorted or a sorted T cell fraction (not recorded which). The receptors stem from a male donor with ankylosing spondylitis.

This clonotype has just a few counts. CDR3 residues: CASSELAGNSYEQYF. CDR3 DNA sequence: TGTGCCAGCAGCGAACTAGCGGGTAACTCCTACGAGCAGTACTTC. This chain links TRBV5-6 with TRBJ2-7; 9 bases map to TRBD2. The CDR3 spans 15 residues. In germline, CDR1 is SGHDT, CDR2 YYEEEE. V shed 4 bases and J 0 bases; nucleotides not matched to a gene: 5.

This clonotype has a count of ten or more. The CDR3 DNA follows: TGTGCCAGCAGCTTAGGGATGATCACCGGGGAGCTGTTTTTT. This sequence encodes CASSLGMITGELFF. The V gene is TRBV7-8, the J gene TRBJ2-2; D unresolved. Germline CDR1 reads SGHVS; CDR2 reads FQNEAQ. The CDR3 has 14 amino acids. V lost 1 base and J lost 4, with 7 bases in between. Full variable domain (outside the CDR3, taken from reference TRBV7-8 and TRBJ2-2): GAGVSQSPRYKVAKRGQDVALRCDPISGHVSLFWYQQALGQGPEFLTYFQNEAQLDKSGLPSDRFFAERPEGSVSTLKIQRTQQEDSAVYLCASSLGMITGELFFGEGSRLTVL.

This clonotype has ten or more counts. The CDR3 coding sequence is TGCGCCAGCAGCTTCGACGGTATTAGAGGCACCGGGGAGCTGTTTTTT. The encoded protein is CASSFDGIRGTGELFF. The rearrangement uses TRBV5-1 and TRBJ2-2; no reliable D call. Germline V CDR1 and CDR2: SGHRS, YFSETQ. The ends were cut back, 2 bases at V and 4 bases at J, with 15 bases in the middle. The CDR3 covers 16 residues.

In its sample, this clonotype was seen many times. The chain has TRBV10-3 and TRBJ2-1, with 13 positions matching TRBD2. Germline CDR1 reads ENHRY; CDR2 reads SYGVKD. This CDR3 comprises 17 residues. V lost 6 bases, J lost 6 bases, and 11 bases stayed unmatched. CDR3 in amino acids: CAISTILLAGGSNEQFF. DNA for the CDR3: TGTGCCATCAGCACAATCTTACTAGCGGGAGGGTCCAATGAGCAGTTCTTC.